The 10 T cell receptor beta chains below were found in one sample sequenced in a study of blood T cell repertoires in COVID-19. Method: immunoSEQ multiplex PCR; TCRdb's copy keeps in-frame clones and lacks some. The sample carries around 140,000 clones, about 80% recorded once. Sequenced sample: peripheral blood. All receptors derive from a man between 45 and 60 years old with acute or convalescent COVID-19.

The chain links TRBV2 to TRBJ1-2, with TRBD1 matching over 9 bases. The V and J ends lost 3 bases and 6 bases, in that order; junction bases with no gene match: 14. CDR3 length: 17 residues. Germline assignment: CDR1 SNHLY and CDR2 FYNNEI. The CDR3 DNA sequence: TGTGCCAGCAGTGAGAACAGGGGGCGCTTGACGGCGCATGGCTACACCTTC. Protein: CASSENRGRLTAHGYTF.

V is TRBV7-3 and J is TRBJ2-1; weak D call: TRBD2 (6 bases). Germline CDR1 and CDR2: SGHTA and FQGTGA. The CDR3 runs to 14 residues. V shed 0 bases and J shed 7 bases, with 10 bases lying between them. The DNA of the CDR3 is TGTGCCAGCAGCTTAACCGGGACTCGGAATGAGCAGTTCTTC. Translation gives CASSLTGTRNEQFF.

Regarding this clone: The junction and the germline gene differ at one end; a read error may be behind it. This chain connects TRBV30 to TRBJ1-3, with 7 bases that match TRBD1. This CDR3 region has 13 residues. Germline values: CDR1 GTSNPN, CDR2 SVGIG (reference sequence). The CDR3 protein is CAWSVLGQHPRDF. CDR3 DNA sequence: TGTGCCTGGAGTGTACTGGGACAGCACCCCAGGGATTTT.

This sequence joins TRBV5-8 and TRBJ1-6; D ambiguous. CDR1 is SGHTS and CDR2 is YDEGEE in the germline V gene. V was pared by 4 bases and J by 5 bases, with 13 bases between. The CDR3 runs 15 residues. The CDR3 loop is CASSPGVLNNSPLHF. In DNA form, the CDR3 reads TGTGCCAGCAGCCCAGGTGTCCTTAATAATTCACCCCTCCACTTT. The full variable domain, completed using reference TRBV5-8 and TRBJ1-6, is EAGVTQSPTHLIKTRGQQATLRCSPISGHTSVYWYQQALGLGLQFLLWYDEGEERNRGNFPPRFSGRQFPNYSSELNVNALELEDSALYLCASSPGVLNNSPLHFGNGTRLTVT.

This sequence joins TRBV5-1 and TRBJ2-5; TRBD2 agrees at 10 bases. Unmatched junction bases numbered 8, after V lost 3 bases and J lost 3 bases. The CDR3 sequence is 16 residues long. Germline V lookup: CDR1 SGHRS, CDR2 YFSETQ. The CDR3 reads CASSYVSGGTEETQYF. The CDR3 DNA follows: TGCGCCAGCAGCTATGTTAGCGGGGGGACCGAAGAGACCCAGTACTTC.

The chain combines TRBV27 with TRBJ1-5, with D possibly being TRBD1 (6 bases). Germline loops: CDR1 MNHEY, CDR2 SMNVEV (reference sequence). The CDR3 extends over 16 amino acids. Trimming removed 7 bases at V and 0 bases at J, with 16 bases between. The CDR3 here is CASIVQGKYSNQPQHF. The CDR3 nucleotides read TGTGCCAGCATTGTTCAGGGGAAGTATAGCAATCAGCCCCAGCATTTT.

The chain links TRBV1 to TRBJ1-2. TRBV1 corresponds to a pseudogene. This CDR3 comprises 15 residues. The CDR3 here is CTSSRGTTGLNGYTF. The DNA of the CDR3 is TGCACCAGCAGTCGTGGGACTACAGGACTCAATGGCTACACCTTC.

The chain is built from TRBV2 and TRBJ1-6, with unresolved D. The CDR3 is 13 amino acids. In germline, CDR1 is SNHLY, CDR2 FYNNEI. V was cut by 2 bases and J by 8 bases, with 7 bases left in between. CDR3 in amino acids: CASSEQEDSPLHF. CDR3 nucleotide sequence: TGTGCCAGCAGTGAACAGGAGGATTCACCCCTCCACTTT.

The chain links TRBV7-9 to TRBJ1-6; D possibly corresponds to TRBD1 (5 bases). The germline V gene encodes CDR1 SEHNR and CDR2 FQNEAQ (reference sequence). Deletions cut 6 bases from V and 11 bases from J, with 11 bases between. This CDR3 has 12 amino acids. The CDR3 DNA follows: TGTGCCAGCAGTTTCCCGGGGGCACCCCTCCACTTT. Protein product: CASSFPGAPLHF.

This sequence joins TRBV11-2 and TRBJ1-2; D perhaps matches TRBD1 (6 bases). CDR3 length equals 15 residues. With 6 bases removed from V and 8 bases from J, the gap between germline ends came to 22 bases. Germline V lookup: CDR1 SGHAT, CDR2 FQNNGV. The CDR3 loop is CASSSHSRGKRGYTF. The CDR3 nucleotides are TGTGCCAGCAGTTCACATTCCAGGGGAAAGAGGGGCTACACCTTC.